Following are 21 T cell receptor beta chains from one sample sequenced in a study of blood T cell repertoires in COVID-19. The table came from immunoSEQ multiplex PCR; TCRdb's copy has only in-frame clones and leaves some out. Here the sample spans approximately 190,000 clones, around four fifths being singletons. The sample comprised peripheral blood. Receptors originate from a woman in her twenties or thirties with acute or convalescent COVID-19.

The rearrangement joins TRBV7-9 to TRBJ1-5, with D perhaps matching TRBD1 (6 bases). Germline V gene data show CDR1 as SEHNR and CDR2 as FQNEAQ (reference sequence). This CDR3 has 13 residues. V gave up 6 bases and J gave up 10 bases, with 16 bases separating them. The CDR3 nucleotides are TGTGCCAGCAGTTCAGGGGTAAGCATCCCCCAGCATTTT. Translated, it gives CASSSGVSIPQHF.

The rearrangement joins TRBV11-2 to TRBJ1-1; D ambiguous. CDR3 length equals 12 residues. Germline V gene data show CDR1 as SGHAT and CDR2 as FQNNGV. The V and J ends lost 5 bases and 7 bases respectively, with 11 bases between them. The CDR3 region has the DNA TGTGCCAGCAGCACCCACACCATTGAAGCTTTCTTT. Protein: CASSTHTIEAFF.

The chain combines TRBV7-9 with TRBJ1-2, with a weak D call TRBD1 (6 bases). This CDR3 region has 17 residues. Trimming left V 5 bases short and J 2 bases short, with 21 bases between. Germline values: CDR1 SEHNR, CDR2 FQNEAQ (reference sequence). The CDR3 region has the DNA TGTGCCAGCAGCCCCACGGGACATTTGACAAAGAACTATGGCTACACCTTC. This sequence encodes CASSPTGHLTKNYGYTF.

The chain combines TRBV7-2 with TRBJ1-4, with TRBD1 matching over 7 bases. Germline lookup yields CDR1 SGHTA and CDR2 FQGNSA. The CDR3 length is 15 residues. The V and J ends lost 7 bases and 5 bases, in that order; junction bases with no gene match: 10. The CDR3 DNA reads as TGTGCCAGCACCCGCCTAGGGGGCCAGAATGAAAAACTGTTTTTT. Translation gives CASTRLGGQNEKLFF.

J is TRBJ2-7 and V is TRBV3-1 (or the pseudogene TRBV3-2); TRBD1 matches 10 bases. Losses at the gene ends were 2 bases for V and 4 bases for J; bases not matched to a gene: 8. The CDR3 contains 16 residues. The germline CDR1 and CDR2 sequences are LGHDT and YNNKEL (reference sequence). The CDR3 is CASSQRRQGAIYEQYF. The CDR3 DNA reads TGTGCCAGCAGCCAAAGGAGACAGGGGGCCATATACGAGCAGTACTTC.

The CDR3 DNA sequence: TGTGCCACCAGCGGCCGGACAGGAGCCGGGGAGCTGTTTTTT. It codes for CATSGRTGAGELFF. The chain recombines TRBV15 with TRBJ2-2; 7 bases are shared with TRBD1. The CDR3 covers 14 residues. CDR1 is LNHNV, CDR2 YYDKDF, per germline (reference sequence). V lost 5 bases to trimming and J lost 6 bases; unmatched junction nucleotides: 6.

For the CDR3, the DNA is TGTGCCGCTCGGAGGGGGAACACTGAAGCTTTCTTT. This codes for CAARRGNTEAFF. This chain uses TRBV7-9 with TRBJ1-1; tentatively, D is TRBD1 (5 bases). The CDR3 totals 12 residues. With 11 bases removed from V and 1 base from J, the gap between germline ends came to 11 bases. Germline CDR1 and CDR2: SEHNR and FQNEAQ (reference sequence).

The V gene is TRBV4-1, the J gene TRBJ1-3; D unresolved. V gave up 0 bases and J gave up 0 bases, with 6 bases separating them. The CDR3 is made up of 15 amino acids. Germline CDR1 MGHRA, CDR2 YSYEKL. DNA of the CDR3: TGCGCCAGCAGCCAAGATATCCTCTCTGGAAACACCATATATTTT. This codes for CASSQDILSGNTIYF.

The CDR3 coding sequence is TGTGCCAGCGGAGGAGCCGCGAACACCGGGGAGCTGTTTTTT. This codes for CASGGAANTGELFF. J is TRBJ2-2 and V is TRBV6-6, with D maybe TRBD2 (5 bases). Germline CDR1 MNHNY, CDR2 SVGAGI (reference sequence). Trimming shortened V by 8 bases and J by 0 bases, and 10 bases separated the two germline ends. The CDR3 spans 14 residues.

The chain recombines TRBV5-1 with TRBJ1-1; 7 bases line up with TRBD1. The CDR3 runs to 15 residues. Per germline, CDR1 SGHRS and CDR2 YFSETQ. V lost 0 bases and J lost 0; bases outside the gene matches: 2. The CDR3 nucleotides read TGCGCCAGCAGCTTGGGGACAGGTCTGAACACTGAAGCTTTCTTT. Translating it yields CASSLGTGLNTEAFF.

Only a few counts were recorded for this clone. V is TRBV15 and J is TRBJ1-3; 7 nucleotides agree with TRBD1. The CDR3 runs to 17 residues. The germline V gene has CDR1 LNHNV and CDR2 YYDKDF (reference sequence). The trim removed 0 bases at V and 2 bases at J, leaving 7 bases unmatched. CDR3: CATSRDSGQLPGNTIYF. Written as DNA, the CDR3 is TGTGCCACCAGCAGAGACTCGGGACAGCTCCCTGGAAACACCATATATTTT.

The CDR3 loop reads CASSRGIGASPLHF. DNA for the CDR3: TGTGCCAGCAGCCGGGGGATTGGGGCTTCACCCCTCCACTTT. The V gene is TRBV5-6, the J gene TRBJ1-6; D might be TRBD1 (5 bases). V lost 4 bases to trimming and J lost 9 bases, with 14 bases between them. Germline assignment: CDR1 SGHDT and CDR2 YYEEEE. This CDR3 has 14 amino acids.

The rearrangement uses TRBV4-2 and TRBJ2-6, with a tentative D call TRBD1 (6 bases). CDR3 length: 16 amino acids. The germline V and J ends were trimmed by 4 bases and 0 bases, with 10 bases remaining between them. CDR1 and CDR2 from the germline V gene are LGHNA and YNFKEQ. The CDR3 is CASSRHRDSGANVLTF. The DNA of the CDR3 is TGTGCCAGCAGCCGTCACAGGGACTCTGGGGCCAACGTCCTGACTTTC.

J is TRBJ1-1 and V is TRBV6-1, with a tentative D call TRBD1 (5 bases). There are 14 residues in the CDR3. Germline V CDR1 and CDR2: MNHNS, SASEGT. With 0 bases removed from V and 1 base from J, the gap between germline ends came to 6 bases. For the CDR3, the DNA is TGTGCCAGCAGTGAAGCCGGGGGGAACACTGAAGCTTTCTTT. Protein: CASSEAGGNTEAFF.

This sequence joins TRBV5-1 and TRBJ1-4; D perhaps matches TRBD1 (5 bases). This CDR3 is 12 amino acids long. Trimming shortened V by 5 bases and J by 8 bases, and 10 bases separated the two germline ends. Germline CDR1 SGHRS, CDR2 YFSETQ. CDR3 sequence reads: CASSTNREKLFF. The CDR3 DNA reads as TGCGCCAGCAGTACTAACAGGGAAAAACTGTTTTTT.

The V and J genes are TRBV9 and TRBJ1-1; D is ambiguous. The CDR3 sequence is 17 residues long. Trimming cost V 1 base and J 9 bases, with 25 bases left between them. Germline CDR1 is SGDLS and CDR2 is YYNGEE. The CDR3 DNA reads as TGTGCCAGCAGCGTATCCCCCCAGCAGGTCGATCCTCTAAAAGCTTTCTTT. Translated, it gives CASSVSPQQVDPLKAFF.

The chain links TRBV6-5 to TRBJ1-6; tentatively, D is TRBD1 (5 bases). The germline V gene encodes CDR1 MNHEY and CDR2 SVGAGI. This CDR3 contains 14 residues. V shed 5 bases and J shed 5 bases, with 10 bases lying between them. This CDR3 is CASSPGLNNSPLHF. The CDR3 DNA sequence: TGTGCCAGCAGTCCGGGACTGAATAATTCACCCCTCCACTTT.

The chain uses TRBV7-2 and TRBJ1-2; D remains unclear. The CDR3 totals 14 residues. Per germline, CDR1 SGHTA and CDR2 FQGNSA. Between the trimmed V and J ends, which lost 3 bases and 0 bases, there was a span of 8 bases. The CDR3 here is CASSLVASNYGYTF. The CDR3 DNA follows: TGTGCCAGCAGCTTGGTAGCCTCTAACTATGGCTACACCTTC. The variable domain in full, completed from reference TRBV7-2 and TRBJ1-2, reads GAGVSQSPSNKVTEKGKDVELRCDPISGHTALYWYRQSLGQGLEFLIYFQGNSAPDKSGLPSDRFSAERTGGSVSTLTIQRTQQEDSAVYLCASSLVASNYGYTFGSGTRLTVV.

The chain couples TRBV5-4 to TRBJ1-2; D unclear. The CDR3 runs to 15 residues. Germline lookup yields CDR1 SGHNT and CDR2 YYREEE (reference sequence). Trimming took off 0 bases at V and 4 bases at J, with 13 bases between the two ends. This chain's CDR3 is CASSLEAAGFYGYTF. The CDR3 nucleotides read TGTGCCAGCAGCTTGGAGGCAGCAGGATTCTATGGCTACACCTTC.

The chain is built from TRBV23-1 and TRBJ1-1; TRBD1 agrees at 9 bases. TRBV23-1 is marked as an open reading frame, function uncertain. Trimming took 0 bases from V and 11 from J; bases not matched to a gene: 7. The CDR3 has 14 residues. CDR3 in DNA: TGCGCCAGCAGTCAATCGCGGAGACAGGGGGGGGCTTTCTTT. Residues: CASSQSRRQGGAFF.

The gene calls are TRBV13 and TRBJ2-7; the match to TRBD1 covers 11 bases. This CDR3 comprises 15 residues. The germline V gene has CDR1 PRHDT and CDR2 FYEKMQ (reference sequence). Unmatched junction bases numbered 8, after V lost 6 bases and J lost 4 bases. The CDR3 reads CASRGRGQGDYEQYF. CDR3 DNA sequence: TGTGCCAGCAGAGGACGGGGACAGGGGGATTACGAGCAGTACTTC. The variable domain in full, completed from reference TRBV13 and TRBJ2-7, reads AAGVIQSPRHLIKEKRETATLKCYPIPRHDTVYWYQQGPGQDPQFLISFYEKMQSDKGSIPDRFSAQQFSDYHSELNMSSLELGDSALYFCASRGRGQGDYEQYFGPGTRLTVT.